This T cell receptor beta chain was identified in a study of OX40 agonist ivuxolimab in advanced cancers. Study-wide background: A history of anti-PD-1, anti-PD-L1 or anti-CTLA-4 therapy was acceptable, and around 36% had some. Findings and caveats of the study: Compared with CD4+, CD8+ T cells on average had more expanded clones.

The CDR3 consists of 16 residues. Germline assignment: CDR1 LNHNV and CDR2 YYDKDF (reference sequence). V lost 1 base to trimming and J lost 6 bases; unmatched junction nucleotides: 9. Libraries were prepared by immunoSEQ multiplex PCR; TCRdb keeps only in-frame clonotypes and omits some of them. The profile covers around 60,000 clones, with around 90% appearing a single time and just under 25% taken by the ten largest. This clone was picked up one time. The target antigen is unknown. It was autoimmune disease history or systemic immunosuppression that excluded patients. Sequenced material: CD4+ or CD8+ T cells sorted from blood, taken in a trial of the OX40 agonist ivuxolimab. The rearrangement uses TRBV15 and TRBJ2-1; 7 bases match TRBD2. The origin of this receptor is an adult with an advanced solid tumor such as melanoma, head and neck, liver or kidney cancer. The CDR3 DNA sequence: TGTGCCACCAGCAGAGGTACTAGCGCCCTAAGCAATGAGCAGTTCTTC. Translation: CATSRGTSALSNEQFF.